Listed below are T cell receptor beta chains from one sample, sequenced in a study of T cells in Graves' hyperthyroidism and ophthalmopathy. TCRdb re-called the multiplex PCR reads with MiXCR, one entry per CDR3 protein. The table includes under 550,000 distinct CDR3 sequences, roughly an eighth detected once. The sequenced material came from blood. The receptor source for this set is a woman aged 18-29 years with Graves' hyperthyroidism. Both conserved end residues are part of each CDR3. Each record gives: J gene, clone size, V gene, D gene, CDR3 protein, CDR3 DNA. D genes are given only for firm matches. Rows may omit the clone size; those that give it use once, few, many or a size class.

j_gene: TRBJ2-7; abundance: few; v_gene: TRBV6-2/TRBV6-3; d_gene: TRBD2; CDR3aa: CASSPLAGFLTEQYF; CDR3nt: TGTGCCAGCAGCCCGCTAGCGGGATTCCTTACCGAGCAGTACTTC
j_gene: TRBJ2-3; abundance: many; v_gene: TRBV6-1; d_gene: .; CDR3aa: CASSVQLTDTQYF; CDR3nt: TGTGCCAGCAGTGTTCAGTTAACAGATACGCAGTATTTT
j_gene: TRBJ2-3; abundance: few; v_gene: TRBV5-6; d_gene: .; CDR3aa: CASSSTTSTDTQYF; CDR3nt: TGTGCCAGCAGCTCGACAACTAGCACAGATACGCAGTATTTT
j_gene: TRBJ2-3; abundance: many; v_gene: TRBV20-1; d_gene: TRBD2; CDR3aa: CSARGLAGVIADTQYF; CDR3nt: TGCAGTGCTAGGGGCCTAGCGGGAGTAATAGCAGATACGCAGTATTTT
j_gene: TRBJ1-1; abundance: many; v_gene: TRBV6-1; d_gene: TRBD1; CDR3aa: CASSKDRGDTEAFF; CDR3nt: TGTGCCAGCAGCAAGGACAGGGGAGATACTGAAGCTTTCTTT
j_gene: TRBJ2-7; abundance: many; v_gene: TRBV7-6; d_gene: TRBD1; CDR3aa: CASSRTGGVDEQYF; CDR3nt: TGTGCCAGCAGCCGGACAGGGGGCGTCGACGAGCAGTACTTC
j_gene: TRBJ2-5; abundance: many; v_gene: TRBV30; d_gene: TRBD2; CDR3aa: CAWTGGRETQYF; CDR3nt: TGTGCCTGGACGGGGGGAAGGGAGACCCAGTACTTC
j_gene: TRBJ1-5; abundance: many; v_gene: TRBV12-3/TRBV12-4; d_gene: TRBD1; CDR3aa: CASSISGGGQPQHF; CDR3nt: TGTGCCAGCAGTATCTCAGGGGGTGGCCAGCCCCAGCATTTT
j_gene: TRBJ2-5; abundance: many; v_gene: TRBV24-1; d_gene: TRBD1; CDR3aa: CATSEPRTGGKETQYF; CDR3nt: TGTGCCACCAGTGAACCAAGGACAGGGGGTAAAGAGACCCAGTACTTC
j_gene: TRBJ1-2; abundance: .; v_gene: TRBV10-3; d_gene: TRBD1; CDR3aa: CAIRTGTGGAYGYTF; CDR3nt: TGTGCCATCAGAACCGGGACAGGGGGCGCCTATGGCTACACCTTC
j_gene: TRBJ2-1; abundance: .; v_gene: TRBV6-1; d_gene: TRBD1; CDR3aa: CASRPGQGLNNEQFF; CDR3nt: TGTGCCAGCAGACCCGGACAGGGGTTGAATAATGAGCAGTTCTTC
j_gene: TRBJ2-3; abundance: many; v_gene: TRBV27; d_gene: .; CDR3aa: CASSLMGDTQYF; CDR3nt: TGTGCCAGCAGTTTGATGGGGGATACGCAGTATTTT
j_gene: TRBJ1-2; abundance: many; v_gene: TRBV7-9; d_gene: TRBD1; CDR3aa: CASSPPTAGGYFPDGYTF; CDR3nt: TGTGCCAGCAGCCCACCTACGGCAGGGGGTTACTTCCCCGATGGCTACACCTTC
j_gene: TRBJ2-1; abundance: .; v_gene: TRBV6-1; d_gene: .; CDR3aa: CASTPESSYNEQFF; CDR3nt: TGTGCCAGCACCCCCGAAAGCTCCTACAATGAGCAGTTCTTC
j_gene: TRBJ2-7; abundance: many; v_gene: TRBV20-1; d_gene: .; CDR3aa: CSAAGLNYEQYF; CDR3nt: TGCAGTGCTGCCGGGCTTAACTACGAGCAGTACTTC
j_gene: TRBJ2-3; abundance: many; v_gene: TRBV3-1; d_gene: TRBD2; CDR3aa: CASSQALAGADTQYF; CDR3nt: TGTGCCAGCAGCCAAGCATTAGCGGGAGCTGATACGCAGTATTTT
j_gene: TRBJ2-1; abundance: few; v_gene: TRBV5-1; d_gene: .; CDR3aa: CASSTGVYNEQFF; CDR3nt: TGCGCCAGCAGCACGGGAGTCTACAATGAGCAGTTCTTC
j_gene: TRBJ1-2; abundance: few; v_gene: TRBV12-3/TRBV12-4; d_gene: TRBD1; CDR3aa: CASSLDRGAGYTF; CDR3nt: TGTGCCAGCAGTCTGGACAGGGGGGCCGGCTACACCTTC
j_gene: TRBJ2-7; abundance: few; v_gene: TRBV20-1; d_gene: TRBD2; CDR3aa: CSAGPERETYEQYF; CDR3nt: TGCAGTGCTGGCCCCGAGCGGGAGACCTACGAGCAGTACTTC
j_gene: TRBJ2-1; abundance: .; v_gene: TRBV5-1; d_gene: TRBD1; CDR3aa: CASGSRTGGVDEQFF; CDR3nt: TGCGCCAGCGGCTCGAGGACAGGGGGTGTCGATGAGCAGTTCTTC
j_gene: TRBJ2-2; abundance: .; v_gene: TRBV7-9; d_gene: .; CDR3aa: CASWQTNTGELFF; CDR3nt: TGTGCCAGCTGGCAGACGAACACCGGGGAGCTGTTTTTT
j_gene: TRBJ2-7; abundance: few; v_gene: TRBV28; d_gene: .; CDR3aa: CASRPTGAIGVAESYEQYF; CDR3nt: TGTGCCAGCAGACCCACAGGGGCGATCGGGGTAGCGGAGAGCTACGAGCAGTACTTC
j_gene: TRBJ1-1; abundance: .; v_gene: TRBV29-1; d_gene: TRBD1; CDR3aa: CSVDDRGNTEAFF; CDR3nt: TGCAGCGTTGACGACAGGGGGAACACTGAAGCTTTCTTT